This T cell receptor (beta chain) was identified during a study of identical twins. With template switching, a universal primer site was added, and the cDNA carried unique molecular identifiers. TCRdb reprocessed the 5' RACE reads via MiXCR and lists one record per CDR3 protein. The sample includes around 650,000 distinct CDR3 sequences, 7.1% of them seen just once. This clonotype came up many times. The antigen is undetermined. Whole-study results and caveats: In cord blood, abundant beta clonotypes had fewer insertions; memory showed no trend. Conclusions rested on cross-sectional statistics rather than following the same donors.

A further study also used this sample, focusing on yellow fever vaccine responses in identical twins. That paper states: Reported findings indicate that twins' vaccine T cell responses seemed partially convergent, partially personalized.

Material for sequencing was PBMCs. The receptor's source is a woman under 30 in good health.

The CDR3 nucleotides are TGTGCCAGCAGTCCTAGCGGGAAGGAGACCCAGTACTTC. As protein: CASSPSGKETQYF. The genes are TRBV12-3 or TRBV12-4 and TRBJ2-5; 9 bases line up with TRBD2. This CDR3 is 13 amino acids long. V dropped 5 bases and J dropped 5; count of bases not matched to a gene: 3.